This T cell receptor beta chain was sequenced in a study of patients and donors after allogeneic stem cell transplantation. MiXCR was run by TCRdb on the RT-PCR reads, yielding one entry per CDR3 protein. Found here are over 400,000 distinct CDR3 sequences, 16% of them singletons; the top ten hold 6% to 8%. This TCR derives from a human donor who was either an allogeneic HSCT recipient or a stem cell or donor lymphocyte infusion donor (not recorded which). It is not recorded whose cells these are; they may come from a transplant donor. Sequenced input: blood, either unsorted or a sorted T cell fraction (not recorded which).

The CDR3 sequence: CASSQTAYSNQPQHF. For the CDR3, the DNA is TGTGCCAGCAGTCAAACAGCTTATAGCAATCAGCCCCAGCATTTT. This chain connects TRBV27 to TRBJ1-5; no reliable D call. V dropped 5 bases and J dropped 0 bases, with 11 bases sitting between them. This CDR3 is 15 amino acids long. Germline loops: CDR1 MNHEY, CDR2 SMNVEV (reference sequence).